Listed below are T cell receptor beta chains from one sample, sequenced in a study of cytomegalovirus exposure and HLA in healthy donors. The repertoire was sequenced with immunoSEQ multiplex PCR; TCRdb's copy has only in-frame clones and lacks some. The repertoire includes around 120,000 clones, over 70% of them detected once, and 8.8% sits in the top ten. The sequenced material came from PBMCs. These receptors all come from a female donor in good health and CMV-seropositive. CDR3s include the opening cysteine and the closing phenylalanine or tryptophan. Rows may omit the clone size; those that give it use once, few, many or a size class.

abundance,j_gene,v_gene,CDR3aa
once,TRBJ1-6,TRBV12-5,CASGILGQPRDLHF
.,TRBJ1-4,TRBV28,CASRTGELEKLFF
.,TRBJ2-1,TRBV7-8,CASSLILRDLDEQFF
.,TRBJ2-5,TRBV4-2,CASSHGGLAGGETQYF
.,TRBJ2-1,TRBV5-1,CASSIPGREQFF
few,TRBJ1-5,TRBV2,CASSSPGTGDAWAEGPQHF
.,TRBJ1-6,TRBV4-2,CASSQDRANYSPLHF
.,TRBJ2-1,TRBV5-1,CASSMTDYNEQFF
.,TRBJ1-3,TRBV19,CASSIETGISGNTIYF
.,TRBJ1-4,TRBV2,CASSERAPNRGLLTNEKLFF
.,TRBJ1-2,TRBV14,CASSPGQGSYGYTF
once,TRBJ1-5,TRBV7-2,CASSLGRGHQPQHF
.,TRBJ2-1,TRBV7-3,CASSKDSLNNEQFF
.,TRBJ2-3,TRBV11-2,CASSFGRGLTDTQYF
.,TRBJ2-1,TRBV30,CAWSTYNEQFF
.,TRBJ2-2,TRBV25-1,CASSIAGTGFPGELFF
.,TRBJ1-3,TRBV5-1,CASSLDSNGNTIYF
.,TRBJ1-2,TRBV5-6,CASSRDRAYGYTF
few,TRBJ2-1,TRBV4-1,CASSQEGPYSYNEQFF
.,TRBJ1-2,TRBV6-5,CASTPQGGDYGYTF
.,TRBJ1-1,TRBV7-2,CASRVRQSNTEAFF
.,TRBJ1-2,TRBV28,CASSLLNRGTYYGYTF
.,TRBJ2-1,TRBV13,CASSLRIRLAGGEQFF
.,TRBJ1-1,TRBV30,CAWIPISDTEAFF
.,TRBJ1-4,TRBV28,CASTLHRNNEKLFF
.,TRBJ1-5,TRBV19,CASTQRGPHQPQHF
.,TRBJ2-1,TRBV19,CASSIAVLTGNEQFF
.,TRBJ1-1,TRBV5-4,CASSWDRSSTEAFF
.,TRBJ1-6,TRBV30,CAWRRTGYNQNSPLHF
.,TRBJ2-2,TRBV7-2,CASTSQGRTGELFF
.,TRBJ1-6,TRBV27,CASSPSGTMVRASPLHF
.,TRBJ1-1,TRBV30,CAWSPRGGHTEAFF
.,TRBJ2-2,TRBV7-8,CASSLMGLNTGELFF